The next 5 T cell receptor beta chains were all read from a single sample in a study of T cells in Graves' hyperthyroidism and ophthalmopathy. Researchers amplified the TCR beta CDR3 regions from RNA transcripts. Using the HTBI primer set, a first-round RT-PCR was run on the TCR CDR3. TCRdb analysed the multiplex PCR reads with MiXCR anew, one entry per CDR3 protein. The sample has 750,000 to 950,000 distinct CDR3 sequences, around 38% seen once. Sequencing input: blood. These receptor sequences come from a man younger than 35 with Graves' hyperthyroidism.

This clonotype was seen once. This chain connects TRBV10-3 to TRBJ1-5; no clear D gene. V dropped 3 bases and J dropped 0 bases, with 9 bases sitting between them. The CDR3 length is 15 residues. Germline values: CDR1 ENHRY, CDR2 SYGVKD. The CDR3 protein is CAISELRDSNQPQHF. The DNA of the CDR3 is TGTGCCATCAGTGAACTACGGGATAGCAATCAGCCCCAGCATTTT.

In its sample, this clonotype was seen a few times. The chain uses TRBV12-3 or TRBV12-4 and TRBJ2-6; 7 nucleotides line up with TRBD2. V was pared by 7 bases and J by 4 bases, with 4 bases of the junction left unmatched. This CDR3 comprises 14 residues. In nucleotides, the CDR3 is TGTGCCAGCACCGGGGGGACCGGGGCCAACGTCCTGACTTTC. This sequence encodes CASTGGTGANVLTF.

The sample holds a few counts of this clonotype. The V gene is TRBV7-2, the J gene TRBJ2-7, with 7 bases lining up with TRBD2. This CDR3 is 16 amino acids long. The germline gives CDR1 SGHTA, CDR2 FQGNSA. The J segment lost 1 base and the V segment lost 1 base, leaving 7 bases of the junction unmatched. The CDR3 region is CASSLENSGQSYEQYF. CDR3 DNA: TGTGCCAGCAGCTTAGAGAATAGCGGGCAGTCCTACGAGCAGTACTTC.

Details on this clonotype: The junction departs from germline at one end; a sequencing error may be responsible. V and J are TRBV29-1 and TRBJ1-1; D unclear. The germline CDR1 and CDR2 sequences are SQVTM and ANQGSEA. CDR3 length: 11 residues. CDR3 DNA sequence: TGCAGCATTGACCGGGGCACTGAAGCTTTCTTT. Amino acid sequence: CSIDRGTEAFF.

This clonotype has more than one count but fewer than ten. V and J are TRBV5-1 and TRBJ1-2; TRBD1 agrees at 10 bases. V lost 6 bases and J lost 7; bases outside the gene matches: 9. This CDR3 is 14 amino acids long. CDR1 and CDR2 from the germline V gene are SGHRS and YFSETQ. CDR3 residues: CASTRDRGPFGYTF. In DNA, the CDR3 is TGCGCCAGCACCAGGGACAGGGGACCCTTTGGCTACACCTTC.